The 9 T cell receptor beta chains below were found in one sample sequenced in a study of early T cells in non-severe SARS-CoV-2 infection. Using its own MiXCR run on the 5' RACE reads, TCRdb lists one record per CDR3 protein. The table shows around 70,000 distinct CDR3 sequences, with 8% to 9.5% occurring only once. Sequencing input: whole blood. These receptors were collected from an adult who was a healthcare worker with PCR-confirmed SARS-CoV-2 infection or an uninfected control (not recorded which).

The chain recombines TRBV7-3 with TRBJ2-3; no clear D gene. This CDR3 has 12 amino acids. Trimming cost V 2 bases and J 6 bases, with 6 bases left between them. CDR1 is SGHTA and CDR2 is FQGTGA in the germline V gene. For the CDR3, the DNA is TGTGCCAGCAGCTTATCAATGGATACGCAGTATTTT. Its protein product is CASSLSMDTQYF.

This clonotype was seen a few times. The genes are TRBV7-7 and TRBJ2-2; possibly TRBD1 or TRBD2 for D (5 bases each). V gave up 5 bases and J gave up 4 bases, with 20 bases separating them. Germline CDR1 reads SSHAT; CDR2 reads FNYEAQ (reference sequence). The CDR3 loop spans 17 amino acids. Here the CDR3 reads CASSLQTGTPGTGELFF. CDR3 in DNA: TGTGCCAGCAGCCTACAAACCGGGACCCCGGGCACCGGGGAGCTGTTTTTT.

This clonotype was found a few times. The chain joins TRBV10-3 to TRBJ2-5; 8 bases map to TRBD2. The CDR3 totals 15 residues. J lost 5 bases, V lost 2 bases, and 7 bases had no gene match. Germline V gives CDR1 ENHRY, CDR2 SYGVKD. The CDR3 nucleotides are TGTGCCATCAGTGAGACTCAAGCGGGGGAGGAGACCCAGTACTTC. Its protein is CAISETQAGEETQYF.

This chain uses TRBV18 with TRBJ2-3; 11 nucleotides align to TRBD2. CDR1 and CDR2 (germline): KGHSH, LQKENI. The CDR3 spans 16 residues. V trimming: 0 bases; J trimming: 3 bases; junction bases outside the gene matches: 2. The CDR3 protein is CASSPPSSGRTDTQYF. CDR3 sequence (DNA): TGTGCCAGCTCACCACCATCTAGCGGGAGGACAGATACGCAGTATTTT.

J is TRBJ2-5 and V is TRBV7-7; possible D gene TRBD1, 6 bases. The germline gives CDR1 SSHAT, CDR2 FNYEAQ (reference sequence). Trimming shortened V by 3 bases and J by 0 bases, and 8 bases separated the two germline ends. The CDR3 contains 14 residues. The CDR3 DNA sequence: TGTGCCAGCAGCTTGACAGGCAACCAAGAGACCCAGTACTTC. Amino acids: CASSLTGNQETQYF.

This clonotype was seen at least ten times. The V gene is TRBV7-2, the J gene TRBJ2-1, with D possibly being TRBD1 (5 bases). This CDR3 comprises 12 residues. The germline V gene encodes CDR1 SGHTA and CDR2 FQGNSA. V was shortened by 3 bases and J by 12 bases, with 12 bases between the two germline ends. DNA of the CDR3: TGTGCCAGCAGCTTGGGGCGGCCGAGGCAGTTCTTC. Encoded protein: CASSLGRPRQFF.

The V gene is TRBV18, the J gene TRBJ2-1; TRBD1 aligns across 9 bases. Germline V gene lookup returns CDR1 KGHSH and CDR2 LQKENI. The CDR3 covers 15 residues. The J segment lost 9 bases and the V segment lost 3 bases, leaving 9 bases of the junction unmatched. The CDR3 protein is CASSPLDRGDSEQFF. The CDR3 DNA follows: TGTGCCAGCTCACCCTTGGACAGGGGAGACAGTGAGCAGTTCTTC.

In its sample, this clonotype was seen many times. The gene calls are TRBV20-1 and TRBJ2-5, with no clear D. The germline V and J ends were trimmed by 5 bases and 1 base, with 8 bases remaining between them. CDR1 is DFQATT, CDR2 SNEGSKA, per germline (reference sequence). CDR3 length equals 12 residues. The CDR3 DNA sequence: TGCAGTGCTCAGACGGTCCAAGAGACCCAGTACTTC. Translation gives CSAQTVQETQYF.

The chain combines TRBV4-3 with TRBJ1-1; D not certain. With 1 base removed from V and 1 base from J, the gap between germline ends came to 7 bases. There are 14 residues in the CDR3. Germline-derived CDR1 and CDR2 are LGHNA and YSLEER. The CDR3 DNA sequence: TGCGCCAGCAGCCAAGTTCAAAAGAACACTGAAGCTTTCTTT. Amino acid sequence: CASSQVQKNTEAFF.